This record covers a single T cell receptor beta chain. Antigen: not known. The CDR3 extends over 14 amino acids. This entry is derived from a study of T cells in tuberculosis. Sequencing was performed with immunoSEQ multiplex PCR; in TCRdb, only in-frame clones are kept and a portion is missing. The sample lists tens of thousands of clones; approximately 89% were seen once. At study entry, adolescents had tuberculin skin tests and IGRA screening. Unsorted cryopreserved PBMC were sequenced, averaging roughly 100,000 T cells per clinical donor. General study results and limits: The TCR-beta difference was not significant; alpha differences partly reflected length. Active tuberculosis alpha repertoires lay closer to GMM-specific TCRs than controls'.

The genes are TRBV21-1 and TRBJ2-7; the table's TRBD2 call for D was not verified on the DNA. TRBV21-1 is a known pseudogene. Material for sequencing was PBMCs. This sequence originates from a donor aged 10 to 29 with latent tuberculosis or without tuberculosis infection. As DNA, the CDR3 is TGTGCCAGCGGTAGCGGGACGGCCTCCTACGAGCAGTACTTC. Translation gives CASGSGTASYEQYF.